This T cell receptor (beta chain) was captured in a study of shared clonotypes between healthy human individuals. Assay used: immunoSEQ multiplex PCR; TCRdb lists only in-frame clones, some missing. The top ten clones hold under 2% of a sample with hundreds of thousands of clones, roughly 78% of them seen once. This CDR3 has 15 residues. Trimming stripped 7 bases from V and 6 bases from J, with 18 bases between. Germline V gene sequence: CDR1 MDHEN, CDR2 SYDVKM. The sequence was collected from a woman between 25 and 40 years old in good health. V gene TRBV28 combines with J gene TRBJ2-2; TRBD1 or TRBD2 may be the D gene (5 bases each). What was sequenced was memory CD4+ T cells sorted from blood. Subset specified: CD45RA-negative fraction. The CDR3 region has the DNA TGTGCCAGCACGGGGCATACACCAACTTCCGGGGAGCTGTTTTTT. This codes for CASTGHTPTSGELFF.